This T cell receptor beta chain was sequenced in a study of control samples from healthy donors and cancer patients. Generated by immunoSEQ multiplex PCR, the TCRdb table keeps only in-frame clones and is missing some. Of 64,000 or so clones in the sample, 92% were seen once. V shed 3 bases, J shed 2 bases, and the junction held 4 bases outside the gene matches. Per germline, CDR1 KGHDR and CDR2 SFDVKD. This CDR3 region has 15 residues. The source of this sequence is a man aged 35 to 55 with colorectal cancer. The V gene is TRBV24-1, the J gene TRBJ1-1; 8 nucleotides agree with TRBD1. The sequenced sample consisted of PBMCs. The CDR3 nucleotides read TGTGCCACCAGTGATAAAGGGACAGGCAACACTGAAGCTTTCTTT. Protein: CATSDKGTGNTEAFF.